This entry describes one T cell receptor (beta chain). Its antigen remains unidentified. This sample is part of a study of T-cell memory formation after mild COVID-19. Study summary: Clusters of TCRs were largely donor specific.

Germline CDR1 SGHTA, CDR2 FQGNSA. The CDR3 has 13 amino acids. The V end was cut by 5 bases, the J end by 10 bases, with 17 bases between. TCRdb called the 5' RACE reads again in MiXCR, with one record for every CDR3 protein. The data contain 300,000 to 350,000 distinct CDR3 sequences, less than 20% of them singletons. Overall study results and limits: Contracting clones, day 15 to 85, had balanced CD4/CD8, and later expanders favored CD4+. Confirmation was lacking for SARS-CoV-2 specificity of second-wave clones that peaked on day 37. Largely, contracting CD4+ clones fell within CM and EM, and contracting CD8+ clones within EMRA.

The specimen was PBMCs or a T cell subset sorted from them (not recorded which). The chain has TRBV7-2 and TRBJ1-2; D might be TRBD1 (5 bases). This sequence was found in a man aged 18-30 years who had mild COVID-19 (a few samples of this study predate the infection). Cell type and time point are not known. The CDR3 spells CASSPNSGGHYTF. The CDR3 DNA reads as TGTGCCAGCAGCCCCAACTCAGGCGGACACTACACCTTC.